This TCR beta chain stems from a study of HIV-infected patients and healthy controls. There are many counts of this clonotype. cDNA was made from approximately 500 ng RNA using alpha and beta constant primers. Separate chain-specific third strand synthesis with multiplexing indices produced the alpha and beta libraries. TCRdb analysed the 5' RACE reads with MiXCR anew, one entry per CDR3 protein. The data show approximately 10,000 distinct CDR3 sequences, with over 5% seen just once and about 26% held by the top ten. The CDR3 is 13 residues long. CDR1 is SGHRS, CDR2 YFSETQ, per germline. V lost 6 bases to trimming and J lost 6 bases, with 10 bases between them. Antiretroviral therapy had run roughly three months, about 14 weeks, before follow-up blood collection. All unsorted peripheral T cells were captured because whole blood was used without fractionation.

The specimen was blood, collected during antiretroviral therapy. The chain is built from TRBV5-1 and TRBJ1-6; weak D call: TRBD1 (6 bases). The TCR sequence derives from an adult with HIV infection. The donor label of this sample is uncertain. CDR3 nucleotides: TGCGCCAGCAACAGGGAGGTTAATTCACCCCTCCACTTT. This codes for CASNREVNSPLHF.